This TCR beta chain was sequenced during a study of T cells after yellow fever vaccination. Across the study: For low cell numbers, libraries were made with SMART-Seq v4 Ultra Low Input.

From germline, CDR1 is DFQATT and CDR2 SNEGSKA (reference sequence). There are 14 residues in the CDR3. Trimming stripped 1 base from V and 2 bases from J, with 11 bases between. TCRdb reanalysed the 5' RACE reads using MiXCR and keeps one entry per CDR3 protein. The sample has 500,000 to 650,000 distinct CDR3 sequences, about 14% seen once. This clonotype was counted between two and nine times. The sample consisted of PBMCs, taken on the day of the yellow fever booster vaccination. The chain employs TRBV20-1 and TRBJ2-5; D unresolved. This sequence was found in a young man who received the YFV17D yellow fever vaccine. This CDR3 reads CSARGVAAQETQYF. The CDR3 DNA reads TGCAGTGCTAGAGGGGTGGCAGCTCAAGAGACCCAGTACTTC.